A single sample is the source of the 22 T cell receptor beta chains below, sequenced in a study of blood T cell repertoires in COVID-19. The table came from immunoSEQ multiplex PCR; TCRdb's copy has only in-frame clones and leaves some out. This table has 150,000 to 200,000 clones, more than 75% appearing once. Material: peripheral blood. The receptors were sampled from a human donor in a cohort sampled during active COVID-19.

The chain joins TRBV5-4 to TRBJ1-4; tentative D call: TRBD1 (6 bases). Germline CDR1 SGHNT, CDR2 YYREEE (reference sequence). This CDR3 region has 14 residues. The V gene lost 4 bases and the J gene lost 8 bases, with 15 bases spanning the gap. The CDR3: CASSRDIPGEKLFF. The CDR3 DNA follows: TGTGCCAGCAGCCGGGACATCCCCGGGGAAAAACTGTTTTTT.

The genes are TRBV7-2 and TRBJ1-5, with a tentative D call TRBD1 (5 bases). The length of the CDR3 is 14 residues. V was cut by 8 bases and J by 0 bases, with 11 bases left in between. Germline assignment: CDR1 SGHTA and CDR2 FQGNSA. The CDR3 nucleotides read TGTGCCAGCTCTATCGGGGGTAGCAATCAGCCCCAGCATTTT. Its protein is CASSIGGSNQPQHF.

V usage is TRBV28 and J usage is TRBJ2-7; D may be TRBD2 (7 bases). The CDR3 covers 16 residues. Trimming took off 7 bases at V and 6 bases at J, with 25 bases between the two ends. Germline CDR1 is MDHEN and CDR2 is SYDVKM. DNA of the CDR3: TGTGCCAGCAACTTAGGGGGGAAGGGAGGGTCGTCCGAGCAGTACTTC. Translating gives CASNLGGKGGSSEQYF.

V is TRBV27 and J is TRBJ1-5; D is perhaps TRBD1 (5 bases). Germline V gene sequence: CDR1 MNHEY, CDR2 SMNVEV (reference sequence). This CDR3 contains 16 residues. Trimming shortened V by 3 bases and J by 3 bases, and 15 bases separated the two germline ends. CDR3 loop: CASSLGPRANNQPQHF. The CDR3 coding sequence is TGTGCCAGCAGTTTGGGTCCCAGGGCTAACAATCAGCCCCAGCATTTT.

The V gene is TRBV5-1, the J gene TRBJ1-5; D uncertain. There are 15 residues in the CDR3. Trimming removed 0 bases at V and 3 bases at J, with 10 bases between. Germline CDR1 SGHRS, CDR2 YFSETQ. The CDR3 nucleotides read TGCGCCAGCAGCTTGGACTCGTCTCTCAATCAGCCCCAGCATTTT. The encoded protein is CASSLDSSLNQPQHF. Using reference TRBV5-1 and TRBJ1-5 for the parts outside the CDR3, the full variable domain is KAGVTQTPRYLIKTRGQQVTLSCSPISGHRSVSWYQQTPGQGLQFLFEYFSETQRNKGNFPGRFSGRQFSNSRSEMNVSTLELGDSALYLCASSLDSSLNQPQHFGDGTRLSIL.

CDR3 sequence reads: CASDPGGSQETQYF. The DNA of the CDR3 is TGTGCCAGCGACCCAGGGGGGTCTCAAGAGACCCAGTACTTC. The chain links TRBV18 to TRBJ2-5; D possibly corresponds to TRBD1 (7 bases). Germline-derived CDR1 and CDR2 are KGHSH and LQKENI. The CDR3 is made up of 14 amino acids. V dropped 8 bases and J dropped 2 bases, with 15 bases sitting between them.

The chain uses TRBV9 and TRBJ2-7, with TRBD1 matching 9 bases. The V gene end was trimmed by 0 bases and the J gene end by 5 bases; junction bases not matched to a gene: 3. Looked up from germline, CDR1 is SGDLS and CDR2 is YYNGEE. This CDR3 region has 14 residues. CDR3: CASSVEGTGHEQYF. The CDR3 DNA is TGTGCCAGCAGCGTAGAGGGGACAGGGCACGAGCAGTACTTC.

This clone was counted a few times. The chain is built from TRBV7-9 and TRBJ1-2, with TRBD1 matching over 9 bases. This CDR3 region has 14 residues. V lost 4 bases and J lost 7; bases outside the gene matches: 7. CDR1 is SEHNR, CDR2 FQNEAQ, per germline (reference sequence). The CDR3 loop reads CASSSGTGTFGYTF. For the CDR3, the DNA is TGTGCCAGCAGCTCCGGGACAGGGACCTTTGGCTACACCTTC.

The CDR3 DNA is TGTGCCAGCAGCTTAGAGACATCCACAGATACGCAGTATTTT. As protein: CASSLETSTDTQYF. The rearrangement links TRBV7-9 to TRBJ2-3; no firm D call. The length of the CDR3 is 14 residues. CDR1 is SEHNR and CDR2 is FQNEAQ in the germline V gene (reference sequence). V dropped 1 base and J dropped 2 bases, with 7 bases sitting between them.

This clone was detected only once. This chain links TRBV27 with TRBJ1-5; no clear D. Trimming shortened V by 5 bases and J by 1 base, and 15 bases separated the two germline ends. The CDR3 loop spans 16 amino acids. Germline loops: CDR1 MNHEY, CDR2 SMNVEV (reference sequence). CDR3 amino acids: CASSPDTYTSNQPQHF. The DNA for the CDR3 is TGTGCCAGCAGTCCCGATACGTACACCAGCAATCAGCCCCAGCATTTT.

The chain recombines TRBV11-2 with TRBJ2-1; possible D gene TRBD2, 6 bases. V was trimmed by 1 base and J by 7 bases, leaving 8 bases between them. Germline-derived CDR1 and CDR2 are SGHAT and FQNNGV. The CDR3 sequence is 13 residues long. This chain's CDR3 is CASSLAGVNEQFF. The CDR3 DNA is TGTGCCAGCAGCTTAGCGGGAGTGAATGAGCAGTTCTTC. The entire variable domain, with the rest obtained from reference TRBV11-2 and TRBJ2-1, is as follows: EAGVAQSPRYKIIEKRQSVAFWCNPISGHATLYWYQQILGQGPKLLIQFQNNGVVDDSQLPKDRFSAERLKGVDSTLKIQPAKLEDSAVYLCASSLAGVNEQFFGPGTRLTVL.

The chain has TRBV29-1 and TRBJ2-7; 13 bases align to TRBD2. CDR1 and CDR2 from the germline V gene are SQVTM and ANQGSEA. Trimming cost V 6 bases and J 3 bases; bases outside gene matches: 5. The CDR3 extends over 14 amino acids. CDR3 amino acids: CSVARTSGSYEQYF. The CDR3 coding sequence is TGCAGCGTAGCCCGGACTAGCGGGAGCTACGAGCAGTACTTC.

This clone was seen just once. This sequence joins TRBV5-6 and TRBJ2-7, with TRBD1 as a possible D gene (6 bases). Germline assignment: CDR1 SGHDT and CDR2 YYEEEE. The CDR3 has 14 residues. Trimming removed 2 bases from V and 0 bases from J, with 9 bases in between. CDR3 protein: CASSLARGSYEQYF. In nucleotides, the CDR3 is TGTGCCAGCAGCTTAGCCAGGGGCTCCTACGAGCAGTACTTC.

This clone has a handful of counts. The V and J genes are TRBV5-4 and TRBJ2-3, with D unresolved. V was trimmed by 0 bases and J by 2 bases, leaving 7 bases between them. The germline gives CDR1 SGHNT, CDR2 YYREEE (reference sequence). This CDR3 has 14 amino acids. CDR3 coding DNA: TGTGCCAGCAGCTTGGCCTTAGTCACAGATACGCAGTATTTT. Amino acid sequence: CASSLALVTDTQYF.

The chain recombines TRBV30 with TRBJ1-1; D remains ambiguous. CDR1 GTSNPN and CDR2 SVGIG come from the germline V gene (reference sequence). V was cut by 4 bases and J by 0 bases, with 6 bases left in between. CDR3 size: 12 residues. The CDR3 bases are TGTGCCTGGAAGCCTATGAACACTGAAGCTTTCTTT. Translation gives CAWKPMNTEAFF.

This clone is a singleton in its sample. The chain uses TRBV5-1 and TRBJ2-5, with 13 bases identical to TRBD2. The CDR3 runs to 19 residues. V dropped 1 base and J dropped 1; count of bases not matched to a gene: 10. Looked up from germline, CDR1 is SGHRS and CDR2 is YFSETQ. The CDR3 loop reads CASSLPLGLAGDPQETQYF. The DNA of the CDR3 is TGCGCCAGCAGCTTGCCCCTAGGACTAGCGGGGGACCCCCAAGAGACCCAGTACTTC.

The genes are TRBV12-5 and TRBJ1-6; 7 positions agree with TRBD1. With 2 bases clipped from V and 10 bases from J, the junction kept 2 bases outside the gene matches. CDR3 length: 13 amino acids. Germline values: CDR1 LGHNT, CDR2 FRNRAP. The CDR3 sequence is CASGLTGESPLHF. The CDR3 DNA follows: TGTGCTAGTGGTTTGACAGGGGAGTCACCCCTCCACTTT. Together with reference TRBV12-5 and TRBJ1-6, the CDR3 gives the full variable domain: DARVTQTPRHKVTEMGQEVTMRCQPILGHNTVFWYRQTMMQGLELLAYFRNRAPLDDSGMPKDRFSAEMPDATLATLKIQPSEPRDSAVYFCASGLTGESPLHFGNGTRLTVT.

The J gene is TRBJ2-3, the V gene TRBV5-1; TRBD2 matches 11 bases. Germline trimming cut 1 base from V and 2 bases from J; bases unmatched to any gene: 12. CDR3 length equals 19 residues. CDR1 is SGHRS and CDR2 is YFSETQ in the germline V gene. CDR3 in DNA: TGCGCCAGCAGCTTGTCTCTAGCGGGAGGTCCGCGCGTCACAGATACGCAGTATTTT. This sequence encodes CASSLSLAGGPRVTDTQYF. The entire variable domain, with the rest obtained from reference TRBV5-1 and TRBJ2-3, is as follows: KAGVTQTPRYLIKTRGQQVTLSCSPISGHRSVSWYQQTPGQGLQFLFEYFSETQRNKGNFPGRFSGRQFSNSRSEMNVSTLELGDSALYLCASSLSLAGGPRVTDTQYFGPGTRLTVL.

The V and J genes are TRBV9 and TRBJ1-2; D not certain. V was trimmed by 0 bases and J by 6 bases, leaving 15 bases between them. Germline lookup yields CDR1 SGDLS and CDR2 YYNGEE. The length of the CDR3 is 15 residues. The CDR3 reads CASSVDVGGPDGYTF. The CDR3 DNA is TGTGCCAGCAGCGTAGATGTAGGAGGGCCTGATGGCTACACCTTC.

The V gene is TRBV6-2 or TRBV6-3, the J gene TRBJ1-5, with 8 bases lining up with TRBD1. This CDR3 comprises 15 residues. The V gene end was trimmed by 7 bases and the J gene end by 6 bases; junction bases not matched to a gene: 11. Germline CDR1 is MNHEY and CDR2 is SVGEGT. CDR3: CASTPTGVIRQPQHF. The CDR3 bases are TGTGCCAGCACCCCGACAGGGGTGATACGTCAGCCCCAGCATTTT.

The gene calls are TRBV7-2 and TRBJ2-2, with 8 bases lining up with TRBD2. From germline, CDR1 is SGHTA and CDR2 FQGNSA. The CDR3 runs 14 residues. V gave up 6 bases and J gave up 4 bases; unmatched junction bases: 4. The CDR3 protein is CASRVGGGTGELFF. For the CDR3, the DNA is TGTGCCAGCAGGGTCGGGGGGGGCACCGGGGAGCTGTTTTTT.

The chain employs TRBV4-3 and TRBJ1-4, with D unclear. The CDR3 spans 17 residues. The V and J ends lost 0 bases and 4 bases respectively, with 15 bases between them. Germline assignment: CDR1 LGHNA and CDR2 YSLEER. In nucleotides, the CDR3 is TGCGCCAGCAGCCAAGATAACACGAACAGTTTTAATGAAAAACTGTTTTTT. Translating gives CASSQDNTNSFNEKLFF.